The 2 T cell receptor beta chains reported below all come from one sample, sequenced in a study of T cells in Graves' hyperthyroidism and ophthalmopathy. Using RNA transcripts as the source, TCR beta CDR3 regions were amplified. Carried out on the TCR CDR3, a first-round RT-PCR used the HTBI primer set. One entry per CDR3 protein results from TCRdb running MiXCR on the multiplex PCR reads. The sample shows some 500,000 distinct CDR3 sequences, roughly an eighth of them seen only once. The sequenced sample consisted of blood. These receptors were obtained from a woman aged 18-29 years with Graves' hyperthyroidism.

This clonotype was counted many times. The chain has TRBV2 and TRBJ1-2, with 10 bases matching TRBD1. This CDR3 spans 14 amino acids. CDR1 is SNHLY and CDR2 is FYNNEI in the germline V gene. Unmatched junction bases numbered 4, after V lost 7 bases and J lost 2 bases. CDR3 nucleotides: TGTGCCAGCACCAAGGACAGGGGGAACTATGGCTACACCTTC. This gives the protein CASTKDRGNYGYTF.

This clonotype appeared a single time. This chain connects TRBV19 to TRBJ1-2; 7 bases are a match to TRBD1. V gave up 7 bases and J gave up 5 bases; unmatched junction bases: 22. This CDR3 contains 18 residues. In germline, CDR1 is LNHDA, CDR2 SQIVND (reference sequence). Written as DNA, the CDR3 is TGTGCCAGTATCCCTCAACCCGGGACAGAGCACAGGGGATATGGCTACACCTTC. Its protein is CASIPQPGTEHRGYGYTF.